This T cell receptor beta chain comes out of a study of identical twins. Unique molecular identifiers were present on cDNA, and template switching added a universal primer site. TCRdb reprocessed the 5' RACE reads via MiXCR and lists one record per CDR3 protein. The sample holds approximately 590,000 distinct CDR3 sequences; 9% to 10% are singletons and the top ten take roughly 3%. All donors were healthy Caucasians. This clonotype was counted at least ten times. The target antigen is unknown. The CDR3 runs 15 residues. From germline, CDR1 is SGHAT and CDR2 FQNNGV. Deletions cut 5 bases from V and 1 base from J, with 13 bases between. Study results and caveats: Twins shared out-of-frame alpha sequences with excess low generation probability. Models underpredicted monozygotic twin sharing of out-of-frame TCR alpha.

These data were also reused for a study on yellow fever vaccine responses in identical twins.

Sequencing used PBMCs. The TCR originated in a woman aged 18-35 years in good health. This chain connects TRBV11-2 to TRBJ2-3; the D gene is possibly TRBD2 (7 bases). This CDR3 is CASSQGGAGTDTQYF. CDR3 bases: TGTGCCAGCAGCCAAGGGGGGGCTGGCACAGATACGCAGTATTTT.